This passage covers 17 T cell receptor beta chains from one sample sequenced in a study of glioma-infiltrating T cells listed by TCRdb under 2016. Sequencing was performed on an Illumina MiSeq. TCR alpha and beta CDR3 regions were amplified with the iRepertoire nested amplicon-rescue multiplex PCR (arm-PCR) platform from RNA. Clones were called with MiXCR by TCRdb after fastp trimmed the public reads at Q25, and only in-frame beta chains were retained. When rows share a CDR3 protein, they turn into one entry using the most common DNA and genes. The sample includes approximately 190,000 distinct CDR3 sequences, with 30% to 40% observed a single time. The top ten clones comprise around 20% of the sample. Sequencing used glioma tissue, nonneoplastic brain tissue, or PBMCs (not recorded which). The receptors here all came from a human donor with low-grade glioma or glioblastoma, undergoing nonglioma brain surgery, or in good health (not recorded which).

This clonotype has ten or more counts. The V gene is TRBV4-1, the J gene TRBJ2-7; TRBD2 might be the D (5 bases). From germline, CDR1 is MGHRA and CDR2 YSYEKL. This CDR3 spans 16 amino acids. Between the trimmed V and J ends, which lost 3 bases and 2 bases, there was a span of 17 bases. CDR3 bases: TGCGCCAGCAGCCACCCCTCGGGGTCGGAGGCCTACGAGCAGTACTTC. Its translation is CASSHPSGSEAYEQYF.

This clonotype occurred many times. J is TRBJ2-5 and V is TRBV7-9; 8 positions agree with TRBD2. Germline values: CDR1 SEHNR, CDR2 FQNEAQ (reference sequence). The ends lost 5 bases at V and 4 bases at J; junction bases unmatched: 6. The CDR3 has 14 amino acids. In nucleotides, the CDR3 is TGTGCCAGCAGCCAGAGACTAGCGACAGAGACCCAGTACTTC. Translation: CASSQRLATETQYF.

Points on this clonotype: A much larger clone is a single base away; this may be a read error. V and J are TRBV6-1 and TRBJ2-5; D is possibly TRBD1 or TRBD2 (5 bases each). CDR3 length equals 13 residues. Trimming left V 7 bases short and J 4 bases short, with 13 bases between. The germline CDR1 and CDR2 sequences are MNHNS and SASEGT. The CDR3 nucleotides are TGTGCCAGCATGGCCCCGGGGCCAGAGACCCAGTACTTC. Protein sequence: CASMAPGPETQYF.

In the case of this clonotype: This clone may be a read error of a much larger clone one base away. The rearrangement uses TRBV7-2 and TRBJ2-7, with 9 bases that match TRBD2. With V trimmed by 4 bases and J by 11 bases, 15 bases remained unmatched. This CDR3 has 15 amino acids. Germline assignment: CDR1 SGHTA and CDR2 FQGNSA. The CDR3: CASSSDRRRASGEYF. CDR3 nucleotides: TGTGCCAGCAGCTCGGACAGACGCAGGGCTAGCGGGGAGTACTTC.

This clonotype was seen only a few times. V is TRBV18 and J is TRBJ2-5; D is perhaps TRBD1 (6 bases). This CDR3 spans 15 amino acids. Germline CDR1 KGHSH, CDR2 LQKENI. V lost 5 bases and J lost 0, with 13 bases in between. The CDR3: CASSEQGPYQETQYF. The CDR3 nucleotides are TGTGCCAGCTCAGAACAGGGACCGTACCAAGAGACCCAGTACTTC.

J is TRBJ2-4 and V is TRBV5-6, with D possibly called TRBD1 or TRBD2 (5 bases each). V was pared by 2 bases and J by 0 bases, with 9 bases between. The CDR3 extends over 15 amino acids. Per the germline V gene, CDR1 is SGHDT and CDR2 is YYEEEE. The DNA of the CDR3 is TGTGCCAGCAGCTTAGACGGGACAGCCAAAAACATTCAGTACTTC. It codes for CASSLDGTAKNIQYF.

In this sample, this clonotype turned up a few times. The chain carries TRBV30 and TRBJ1-2; 8 bases fit TRBD1. V shed 4 bases, J shed 8 bases, and the junction held 9 bases outside the gene matches. The CDR3 covers 13 residues. Germline V gene sequence: CDR1 GTSNPN, CDR2 SVGIG (reference sequence). This CDR3 reads CAWTLDRDEGYTF. Here the CDR3 DNA reads TGTGCCTGGACCCTGGACAGGGACGAGGGCTACACCTTC.

In the case of this clonotype: The missing conserved phenylalanine or tryptophan at the end of this CDR3 makes a read error likely. Because the CDR3's place on the DNA is in doubt, the DNA is left out and the CDR3 is given as listed by TCRdb. This chain connects TRBV27 to TRBJ2-3; no DNA check was done on the table's D call, TRBD1. From its first to its last residue, the CDR3 has 15 amino acids. CDR1 is MNHEY and CDR2 is SMNVEV in the germline V gene (reference sequence). This CDR3 is CASSLSPGQADTHYL.

Many counts were recorded for this clonotype. The V gene is TRBV28, the J gene TRBJ1-4, with D unclear. The CDR3 length is 13 residues. Trimming pared 10 bases from V and 8 bases from J, leaving 17 bases between. The germline V gene encodes CDR1 MDHEN and CDR2 SYDVKM. The CDR3 here is CAISGRPREKLFF. The DNA of the CDR3 is TGTGCCATCTCTGGACGGCCTCGAGAAAAACTGTTTTTT.

This clonotype was observed many times. This chain links TRBV14 with TRBJ2-5, with a tentative D call TRBD1 (5 bases). CDR1 SGHDN and CDR2 FVKESK come from the germline V gene. This CDR3 region has 15 residues. The V and J ends lost 2 bases and 5 bases respectively, with 15 bases between them. The CDR3 spells CASSQLTVLSETQYF. The CDR3 nucleotides are TGTGCCAGCAGCCAACTGACAGTTCTTTCGGAGACCCAGTACTTC. Complete variable domain (other parts from reference TRBV14 and TRBJ2-5): EAGVTQFPSHSVIEKGQTVTLRCDPISGHDNLYWYRRVMGKEIKFLLHFVKESKQDESGMPNNRFLAERTGGTYSTLKVQPAELEDSGVYFCASSQLTVLSETQYFGPGTRLLVL.

In the case of this clonotype: A much larger clone is a single base away; this may be a read error. This chain uses TRBV29-1 with TRBJ2-1, with TRBD2 as a possible D gene (5 bases). The CDR3 length is 15 residues. Trimming left V 7 bases short and J 2 bases short, with 18 bases between. Looked up from germline, CDR1 is SQVTM and CDR2 is ANQGSEA. CDR3 nucleotides: TGCAGCGCCGTCGTAGAGGGAGCGCCCTACAATGAGCAGTTCTTC. Amino acid sequence: CSAVVEGAPYNEQFF.

A few counts support this clonotype. A much larger clone differs from this one at a single base, so this may be a read error. The J gene is TRBJ2-3, the V gene TRBV12-3 or TRBV12-4; TRBD1 aligns across 10 bases. The CDR3 consists of 14 residues. Losses at the gene ends were 5 bases for V and 5 bases for J; bases not matched to a gene: 4. The CDR3 nucleotides read TGTGCCAGCAGTCTAGGGACAGGGGAAGATACGCAGTATTTT. Its protein product is CASSLGTGEDTQYF.

Comments on this clonotype: In this CDR3 the conserved last residue, phenylalanine or tryptophan, is missing, so a read error is likely. No DNA is shown, since the ends of the CDR3 on it are uncertain; the CDR3 is the one TCRdb lists. V is TRBV27 and J is TRBJ2-3; the table assigns TRBD2, which was not confirmed against the DNA. CDR1 MNHEY and CDR2 SMNVEV come from the germline V gene (reference sequence). The CDR3 has 14 amino acids, counting both end residues. The CDR3 is CASSLLAGPDTQCY.

This clonotype was observed at least ten times. The chain joins TRBV28 to TRBJ1-1, with D possibly TRBD1 on 6 matching bases. The CDR3 is 14 residues long. V was pared by 5 bases and J by 4 bases, with 14 bases between. The germline CDR1 and CDR2 sequences are MDHEN and SYDVKM. CDR3 DNA sequence: TGTGCCAGCAGTCCCGGGACATTCGGCACTGAAGCTTTCTTT. This sequence encodes CASSPGTFGTEAFF.

This chain uses TRBV12-3 or TRBV12-4 with TRBJ2-7, with D possibly TRBD2 on 7 matching bases. V lost 4 bases, J lost 0 bases, and 16 bases lay in between. This CDR3 has 16 residues. The DNA of the CDR3 is TGTGCCAGCAGTTGGGGGGGGGCGAGGAGCTCCTACGAGCAGTACTTC. Translated, it gives CASSWGGARSSYEQYF.

At least ten counts were recorded for this clonotype. This chain links TRBV4-1 with TRBJ1-1; possibly TRBD1 for D (6 bases). With 4 bases removed from V and 4 bases from J, the gap between germline ends came to 19 bases. Germline lookup yields CDR1 MGHRA and CDR2 YSYEKL. The CDR3 runs to 16 residues. In DNA form, the CDR3 reads TGCGCCAGCAGCCCCGTACAGGGAACGATTTCCACTGAAGCTTTCTTT. It encodes CASSPVQGTISTEAFF.

This clonotype has at least ten counts. V and J are TRBV7-2 and TRBJ2-3, with 10 bases lining up with TRBD2. V trimming: 2 bases; J trimming: 4 bases; junction bases outside the gene matches: 3. The CDR3 runs to 15 residues. The germline V gene has CDR1 SGHTA and CDR2 FQGNSA. DNA of the CDR3: TGTGCCAGCAGCTTACTAGCGGGAGAGGCAGATACGCAGTATTTT. Its translation is CASSLLAGEADTQYF.